The 31 T cell receptor beta chains in this list originate from one sample, sequenced in a study of T-cell reconstitution after alpha-beta-depleted transplantation in children. Unique molecular identifiers were used to barcode this TCRbeta library. From the PCR reads, TCRdb called clonotypes with MiXCR, one entry per CDR3 protein. Among about 610,000 distinct CDR3 sequences, 10% were seen once, and the ten largest hold 4% to 5%. The sample in question was PBMCs from the stem cell graft donor, obtained from the stem cell graft. The origin of the receptors is a human donor who donated a stem cell graft to a child with acute myeloid leukemia.

The chain has TRBV3-1 and TRBJ1-4; D uncertain. The germline CDR1 and CDR2 sequences are LGHDT and YNNKEL (reference sequence). This CDR3 has 16 residues. Trimming cost V 2 bases and J 3 bases, with 13 bases left between them. The CDR3 region is CASSQPRTDPNEKLFF. The CDR3 region has the DNA TGTGCCAGCAGCCAACCTCGGACGGACCCTAATGAAAAACTGTTTTTT.

This clonotype was counted ten times or more. V gene TRBV29-1 combines with J gene TRBJ2-7; D unresolved. CDR1 is SQVTM, CDR2 ANQGSEA, per germline. The germline V and J ends were trimmed by 4 bases and 9 bases, with 19 bases remaining between them. This CDR3 is 13 amino acids long. The CDR3 spells CSVGSRQTLRQYF. DNA of the CDR3: TGCAGCGTTGGGTCACGGCAAACTCTGAGGCAGTACTTC.

Remarks on this clonotype: At one end, the junction sequence differs from germline, possibly due to a read error. The chain employs TRBV7-2 and TRBJ1-2, with 11 bases matching TRBD1. The CDR3 consists of 15 residues. CDR1 and CDR2 from the germline V gene are SGHTA and FQGNSA. The DNA for the CDR3 is TGTGCCAGCAGCTTAGGAGGGACAGGGGGACTAGGCTACATCTTC. Translation: CASSLGGTGGLGYIF.

This clonotype has at least ten counts. The V and J genes are TRBV5-1 and TRBJ2-1; 11 bases are a match to TRBD2. With 3 bases clipped from V and 5 bases from J, the junction kept 10 bases outside the gene matches. The CDR3 is 17 residues long. CDR1 and CDR2 from the germline V gene are SGHRS and YFSETQ. CDR3 in DNA: TGCGCCAGCAGCTGGGGGGCGGGGACTAGCGGTCACAATGAGCAGTTCTTC. It specifies CASSWGAGTSGHNEQFF.

The sample holds many counts of this clonotype. The chain recombines TRBV7-2 with TRBJ1-2; D gene ambiguous. Trimming took off 2 bases at V and 8 bases at J, with 12 bases between the two ends. In germline, CDR1 is SGHTA, CDR2 FQGNSA. The CDR3 runs to 13 residues. CDR3 nucleotides: TGTGCCAGCAGCTTATCCCGGTCTCAAGGCTACACCTTC. Its translation: CASSLSRSQGYTF.

The table lists this clonotype with a few counts. The rearrangement joins TRBV7-9 to TRBJ2-2; D is unclear. CDR1 and CDR2 from the germline V gene are SEHNR and FQNEAQ (reference sequence). The germline V and J ends were trimmed by 1 base and 6 bases, with 9 bases remaining between them. The CDR3 runs 14 residues. Written as DNA, the CDR3 is TGTGCCAGCAGCTTAGTTCTAGATGCCGGGGAGCTGTTTTTT. Its translation is CASSLVLDAGELFF.

The V gene is TRBV7-8, the J gene TRBJ2-2, with D perhaps matching TRBD2 (5 bases). This CDR3 is built from 13 residues. Germline values: CDR1 SGHVS, CDR2 FQNEAQ. Trimming took 1 base from V and 8 from J, leaving 8 bases between them. The CDR3 sequence: CASSLVSGGELFF. CDR3 sequence (DNA): TGTGCCAGCAGCTTAGTTTCGGGAGGGGAGCTGTTTTTT.

The chain links TRBV10-3 to TRBJ2-7; D might be TRBD1 (6 bases). With 4 bases removed from V and 3 bases from J, the gap between germline ends came to 13 bases. Germline values: CDR1 ENHRY, CDR2 SYGVKD. The CDR3 consists of 14 residues. This CDR3 is CAISGQAAGYEQYF. The CDR3 DNA follows: TGTGCCATCAGTGGACAGGCCGCCGGCTACGAGCAGTACTTC.

The table lists this clonotype with a few counts. The V and J genes are TRBV10-3 and TRBJ1-5; D not resolved. From germline, CDR1 is ENHRY and CDR2 SYGVKD. Trimming removed 7 bases at V and 1 base at J, with 8 bases between. The CDR3 is 13 residues long. CDR3 residues: CAITPGSNQPQHF. The CDR3 DNA is TGTGCCATCACCCCTGGCAGCAATCAGCCCCAGCATTTT.

A few counts support this clonotype. J is TRBJ1-2 and V is TRBV20-1; D is uncertain. Trimming left V 6 bases short and J 0 bases short, with 2 bases between. Germline V gene data show CDR1 as DFQATT and CDR2 as SNEGSKA (reference sequence). The CDR3 runs to 10 residues. In DNA form, the CDR3 reads TGCAGTGCCACTAACTATGGCTACACCTTC. Protein product: CSATNYGYTF.

In its sample, this clonotype was seen a few times. The V gene is TRBV12-3 or TRBV12-4, the J gene TRBJ2-1; TRBD2 aligns across 7 bases. The CDR3 extends over 14 amino acids. The ends lost 7 bases at V and 7 bases at J; junction bases unmatched: 10. The CDR3 bases are TGTGCCAGCACCGGAGGGAGGGCCGATAATGAGCAGTTCTTC. Its translation: CASTGGRADNEQFF.

V usage is TRBV29-1 and J usage is TRBJ1-1; 10 nucleotides match TRBD1. The CDR3 contains 13 residues. Per the germline V gene, CDR1 is SQVTM and CDR2 is ANQGSEA. Trimming cost V 5 bases and J 9 bases; bases outside gene matches: 9. DNA of the CDR3: TGCAGCGTTAAAGGGACAGGGGTCCTGAAAGCTTTCTTT. Translation gives CSVKGTGVLKAFF.

This clonotype was seen only a few times. CDR3 DNA: TGTGCCAGCAGCCCGGGGGCAACTAATTCACCCCTCCACTTT. This translates into CASSPGATNSPLHF. The gene calls are TRBV7-3 and TRBJ1-6, with D perhaps matching TRBD1 (6 bases). From germline, CDR1 is SGHTA and CDR2 FQGTGA. The CDR3 length is 14 residues. V lost 5 bases, J lost 6 bases, and 11 bases lay in between.

This clonotype was detected a few times. One end of the junction does not line up with germline, which may come from a read error. The chain recombines TRBV7-2 with TRBJ2-7; the match to TRBD2 covers 11 bases. The germline gives CDR1 SGHTA, CDR2 FQGNSA. CDR3 size: 15 residues. The chain's CDR3 is CASSLAGGGAYEQYF. CDR3 sequence (DNA): TGTGCCAGCAGTTTAGCGGGAGGGGGGGCGTACGAGCAGTACTTC.

This clonotype was seen a handful of times. The rearrangement uses TRBV6-5 and TRBJ1-2; D not resolved. Trimming stripped 4 bases from V and 1 base from J, with 13 bases between. The CDR3 consists of 15 residues. Germline V CDR1 and CDR2: MNHEY, SVGAGI. The CDR3 loop reads CASSSQDGFNYGYTF. Here the CDR3 DNA reads TGTGCCAGCAGTTCCCAGGACGGTTTTAACTATGGCTACACCTTC.

J is TRBJ2-2 and V is TRBV7-2, with D uncertain. The CDR3 loop spans 13 amino acids. V lost 5 bases to trimming and J lost 10 bases, with 14 bases between them. Germline-derived CDR1 and CDR2 are SGHTA and FQGNSA. The CDR3 DNA is TGTGCCAGCAGCCCTCGACTGGAAAAGGAGCTGTTTTTT. Translated, it gives CASSPRLEKELFF. The variable domain in full, completed from reference TRBV7-2 and TRBJ2-2, reads GAGVSQSPSNKVTEKGKDVELRCDPISGHTALYWYRQSLGQGLEFLIYFQGNSAPDKSGLPSDRFSAERTGGSVSTLTIQRTQQEDSAVYLCASSPRLEKELFFGEGSRLTVL.

This clonotype was seen many times. V and J are TRBV28 and TRBJ1-5, with no clear D. The CDR3 covers 15 residues. V lost 6 bases and J 9 bases, leaving 21 bases between the germline ends. Germline lookup yields CDR1 MDHEN and CDR2 SYDVKM. CDR3 sequence (DNA): TGTGCCAGCAGCTCCCCATGGGTCCCCCTGAGGCCCCAGCATTTT. Residues: CASSSPWVPLRPQHF. Variable domain in full (rest from reference TRBV28 and TRBJ1-5): DVKVTQSSRYLVKRTGEKVFLECVQDMDHENMFWYRQDPGLGLRLIYFSYDVKMKEKGDIPEGYSVSREKKERFSLILESASTNQTSMYLCASSSPWVPLRPQHFGDGTRLSIL.

The chain links TRBV28 to TRBJ1-5; D gene ambiguous. The CDR3 sequence is 15 residues long. Trimming removed 4 bases at V and 0 bases at J, with 10 bases between. Germline V lookup: CDR1 MDHEN, CDR2 SYDVKM. In DNA, the CDR3 is TGTGCCAGCAGTTCAAGGGTTTTTAGCAATCAGCCCCAGCATTTT. Protein product: CASSSRVFSNQPQHF.

The chain employs TRBV5-1 and TRBJ2-5; 7 nucleotides agree with TRBD2. Trimming at V came to 0 bases and at J to 1 base, leaving 3 bases not matched to a gene. The germline CDR1 and CDR2 sequences are SGHRS and YFSETQ. This CDR3 region has 15 residues. The CDR3 loop reads CASSLEASGQETQYF. CDR3 coding DNA: TGCGCCAGCAGCTTGGAGGCTAGCGGCCAAGAGACCCAGTACTTC.

This clonotype showed up many times. V is TRBV5-1 and J is TRBJ2-1, with D possibly matching TRBD2 (6 bases). This CDR3 comprises 16 residues. Germline values: CDR1 SGHRS, CDR2 YFSETQ. The ends were cut back, 4 bases at V and 2 bases at J, with 16 bases in the middle. CDR3 loop: CASSKTGGMTYNEQFF. The CDR3 DNA reads TGCGCCAGCAGCAAAACGGGCGGGATGACCTACAATGAGCAGTTCTTC.

Many counts were recorded for this clonotype. This rearrangement joins TRBV7-2 to TRBJ2-1; D not certain. V lost 1 base, J lost 6 bases, and 10 bases lay in between. The CDR3 sequence is 14 residues long. Looked up from germline, CDR1 is SGHTA and CDR2 is FQGNSA. In DNA form, the CDR3 reads TGTGCCAGCAGCTTAGGGAGTAGTATCAATGAGCAGTTCTTC. It codes for CASSLGSSINEQFF.

Here the CDR3 DNA reads TGTGCCAGCAGCCTCCACCCACTAGCGGGAGGACAGAATGAGCAGTTCTTC. Residues: CASSLHPLAGGQNEQFF. The rearrangement uses TRBV7-9 and TRBJ2-1, with 12 bases that match TRBD2. The CDR3 has 17 amino acids. Trimming took 5 bases from V and 7 from J; bases not matched to a gene: 12. CDR1 is SEHNR and CDR2 is FQNEAQ in the germline V gene (reference sequence).

This clonotype was counted at least ten times. The chain combines TRBV20-1 with TRBJ2-7; no reliable D call. Germline V gene data show CDR1 as DFQATT and CDR2 as SNEGSKA (reference sequence). V gave up 3 bases and J gave up 0 bases, with 9 bases separating them. CDR3 length: 13 residues. The CDR3 spells CSASGAPSYEQYF. The CDR3 DNA is TGCAGTGCTAGCGGAGCGCCCTCCTACGAGCAGTACTTC.

In this sample, this clonotype turned up many times. The chain recombines TRBV27 with TRBJ2-7; 7 nucleotides align to TRBD1. CDR3 length: 19 amino acids. Germline V gives CDR1 MNHEY, CDR2 SMNVEV (reference sequence). Trimming removed 1 base from V and 2 bases from J; junction bases left unmatched: 17. The CDR3 sequence is CASSLYRTSDRFKPYEQYF. CDR3 nucleotide sequence: TGTGCCAGCAGTTTATATCGCACCTCGGACAGGTTTAAGCCCTACGAGCAGTACTTC.

Many counts were recorded for this clonotype. The V and J genes are TRBV9 and TRBJ2-3; D may be TRBD2 (5 bases). The CDR3 totals 15 residues. Germline values: CDR1 SGDLS, CDR2 YYNGEE. V lost 0 bases and J 7 bases, leaving 15 bases between the germline ends. The CDR3 region is CASSVAFGGHHTQYF. The CDR3 bases are TGTGCCAGCAGCGTAGCTTTCGGAGGTCACCATACGCAGTATTTT.

The chain carries TRBV20-1 and TRBJ1-2; 12 nucleotides agree with TRBD1. Germline V gives CDR1 DFQATT, CDR2 SNEGSKA (reference sequence). The length of the CDR3 is 15 residues. V dropped 5 bases and J dropped 7; count of bases not matched to a gene: 11. For the CDR3, the DNA is TGCAGTGCTTACAGTTATGGGACAGGGGGCTCTGGCTACACCTTC. It translates to CSAYSYGTGGSGYTF.

The V gene is TRBV7-9, the J gene TRBJ2-2; D unresolved. Germline V gene data show CDR1 as SEHNR and CDR2 as FQNEAQ (reference sequence). This CDR3 region has 16 residues. V lost 5 bases and J 4 bases, leaving 17 bases between the germline ends. The DNA for the CDR3 is TGTGCCAGCAGCCCTTATACCGCCCCACGCACCGGGGAGCTGTTTTTT. Translated: CASSPYTAPRTGELFF.

The CDR3 sequence: CASRRTGSTEQFF. CDR3 bases: TGTGCCAGCAGGCGGACAGGAAGTACCGAGCAGTTCTTC. The V call is TRBV7-9, the J call TRBJ2-1, with TRBD1 matching over 7 bases. Germline-derived CDR1 and CDR2 are SEHNR and FQNEAQ (reference sequence). With 6 bases clipped from V and 10 bases from J, the junction kept 9 bases outside the gene matches. The CDR3 loop spans 13 amino acids.

The chain links TRBV7-2 to TRBJ2-2; no definite D call. Trimming pared 5 bases from V and 3 bases from J, leaving 13 bases between. CDR3 length: 15 residues. The germline gives CDR1 SGHTA, CDR2 FQGNSA. The CDR3 DNA follows: TGTGCCAGCAGCATCCGGGTCCGGGACACCGGGGAGCTGTTTTTT. It is translated as CASSIRVRDTGELFF.

The sample holds a few counts of this clonotype. The chain employs TRBV5-5 and TRBJ2-3, with TRBD2 as a possible D gene (5 bases). With 5 bases removed from V and 6 bases from J, the gap between germline ends came to 10 bases. Germline CDR1 is SGHKS and CDR2 is YYEKEE (reference sequence). The CDR3 has 12 amino acids. The CDR3 region has the DNA TGTGCCAGCAGATCCTCGGGGGATACGCAGTATTTT. This codes for CASRSSGDTQYF.

V is TRBV29-1 and J is TRBJ2-1; TRBD2 is a possible D gene (5 bases). Germline V gene sequence: CDR1 SQVTM, CDR2 ANQGSEA. V shed 4 bases and J shed 7 bases, with 14 bases lying between them. This CDR3 is 13 amino acids long. As DNA, the CDR3 is TGCAGCGTTGCGTCGGGAAGCCATAATGAGCAGTTCTTC. This encodes CSVASGSHNEQFF.